The entry below gives a single T cell receptor (beta chain) sequence along with its context. TCRdb reanalysed the 5' RACE reads using MiXCR and keeps one entry per CDR3 protein. Among about 470,000 distinct CDR3 sequences listed, more than 20% were seen once. The V gene's germline CDR1 is MRHNA and CDR2 SNTAGT. This CDR3 comprises 12 residues. V was cut by 6 bases and J by 4 bases, with 9 bases left in between. This entry is derived from a study of identical twins. The same data also went into a second study, on T cells expressing NK-cell markers.

This rearrangement joins TRBV6-4 to TRBJ2-5; D may match TRBD1 or TRBD2 (5 bases each). Sequenced input: CD4+ T cells sorted from blood. The receptor's source is a young woman in good health. In DNA, the CDR3 is TGTGCCAGCAGAACGGGGCGAGAGACCCAGTACTTC. It yields the protein CASRTGRETQYF.